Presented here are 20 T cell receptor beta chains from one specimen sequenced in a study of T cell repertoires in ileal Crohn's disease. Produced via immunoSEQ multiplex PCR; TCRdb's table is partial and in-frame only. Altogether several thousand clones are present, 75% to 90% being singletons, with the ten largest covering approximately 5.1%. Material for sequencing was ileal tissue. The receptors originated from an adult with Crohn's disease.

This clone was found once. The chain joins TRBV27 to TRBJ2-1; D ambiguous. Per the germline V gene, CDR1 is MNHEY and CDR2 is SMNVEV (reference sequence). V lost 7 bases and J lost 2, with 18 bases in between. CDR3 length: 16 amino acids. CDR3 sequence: CASMTLMSSTYNEQFF. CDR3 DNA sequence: TGTGCCAGCATGACACTGATGAGTTCAACCTACAATGAGCAGTTCTTC.

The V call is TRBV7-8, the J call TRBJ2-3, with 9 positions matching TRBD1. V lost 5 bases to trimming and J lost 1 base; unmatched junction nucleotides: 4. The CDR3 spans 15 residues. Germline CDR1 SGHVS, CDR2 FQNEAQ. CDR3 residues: CASSERDRGTDTQYF. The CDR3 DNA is TGTGCCAGCAGCGAAAGGGACAGGGGCACAGATACGCAGTATTTT.

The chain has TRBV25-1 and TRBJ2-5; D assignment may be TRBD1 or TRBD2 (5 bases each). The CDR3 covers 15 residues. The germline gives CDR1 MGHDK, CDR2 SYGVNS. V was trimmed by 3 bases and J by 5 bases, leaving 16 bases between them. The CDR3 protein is CASSDSPRGLETQYF. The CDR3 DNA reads TGTGCCAGCAGTGACTCCCCGAGGGGATTGGAGACCCAGTACTTC.

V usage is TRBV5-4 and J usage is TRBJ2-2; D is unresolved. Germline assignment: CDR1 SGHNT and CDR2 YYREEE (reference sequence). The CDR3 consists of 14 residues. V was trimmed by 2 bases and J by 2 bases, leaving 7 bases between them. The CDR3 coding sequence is TGTGCCAGCAGCTTTAACGGAAACACCGGGGAGCTGTTTTTT. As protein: CASSFNGNTGELFF.

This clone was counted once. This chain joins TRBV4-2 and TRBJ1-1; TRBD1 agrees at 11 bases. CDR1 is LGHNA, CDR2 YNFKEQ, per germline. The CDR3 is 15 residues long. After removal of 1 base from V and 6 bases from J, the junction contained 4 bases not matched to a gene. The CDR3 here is CASSQGDRGYSEAFF. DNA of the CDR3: TGTGCCAGCAGCCAAGGGGACAGGGGGTATTCTGAAGCTTTCTTT.

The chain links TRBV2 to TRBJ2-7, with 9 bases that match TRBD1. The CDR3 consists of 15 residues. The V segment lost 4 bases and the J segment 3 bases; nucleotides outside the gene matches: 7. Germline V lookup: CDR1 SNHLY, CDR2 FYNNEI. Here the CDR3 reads CASSVMGQGNYEQYF. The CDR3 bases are TGTGCCAGCAGTGTAATGGGACAGGGAAACTACGAGCAGTACTTC.

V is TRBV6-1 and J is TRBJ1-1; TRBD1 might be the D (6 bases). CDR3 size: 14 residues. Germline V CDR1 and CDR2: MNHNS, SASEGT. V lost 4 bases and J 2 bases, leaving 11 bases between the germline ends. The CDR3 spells CASSAGQLNTEAFF. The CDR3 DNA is TGTGCCAGCAGTGCCGGACAGCTTAACACTGAAGCTTTCTTT.

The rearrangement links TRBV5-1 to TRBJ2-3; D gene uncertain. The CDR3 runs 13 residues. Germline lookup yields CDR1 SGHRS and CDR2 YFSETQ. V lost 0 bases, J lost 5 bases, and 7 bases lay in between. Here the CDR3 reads CASSLELGDTQYF. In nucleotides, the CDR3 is TGCGCCAGCAGCTTGGAGTTAGGAGATACGCAGTATTTT.

The CDR3 nucleotides read TGTGCCAGCAGCCCCTCCGGGACTAGCGTCTACAATGAGCAGTTCTTC. Protein sequence: CASSPSGTSVYNEQFF. The J gene is TRBJ2-1, the V gene TRBV7-8, with 10 bases fitting TRBD2. Germline assignment: CDR1 SGHVS and CDR2 FQNEAQ. This CDR3 contains 16 residues. With 5 bases clipped from V and 3 bases from J, the junction kept 7 bases outside the gene matches. The full variable domain, in which reference TRBV7-8 and TRBJ2-1 provide the parts outside the CDR3, is GAGVSQSPRYKVAKRGQDVALRCDPISGHVSLFWYQQALGQGPEFLTYFQNEAQLDKSGLPSDRFFAERPEGSVSTLKIQRTQQEDSAVYLCASSPSGTSVYNEQFFGPGTRLTVL.

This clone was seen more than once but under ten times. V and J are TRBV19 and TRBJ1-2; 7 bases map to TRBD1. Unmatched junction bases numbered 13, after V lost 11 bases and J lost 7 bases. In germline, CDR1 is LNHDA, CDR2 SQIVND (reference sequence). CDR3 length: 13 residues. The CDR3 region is CASQVDRAGGYTF. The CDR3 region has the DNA TGTGCCTCCCAGGTCGACAGGGCTGGTGGCTACACCTTC.

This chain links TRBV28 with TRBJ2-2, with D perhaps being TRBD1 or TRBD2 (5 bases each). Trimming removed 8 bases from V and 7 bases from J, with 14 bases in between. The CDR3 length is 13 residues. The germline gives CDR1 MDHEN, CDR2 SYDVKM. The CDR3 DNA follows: TGTGCCAGCGAAGGGACCCCCAGCGGGGAGCTGTTTTTT. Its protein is CASEGTPSGELFF. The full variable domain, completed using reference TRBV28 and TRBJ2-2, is DVKVTQSSRYLVKRTGEKVFLECVQDMDHENMFWYRQDPGLGLRLIYFSYDVKMKEKGDIPEGYSVSREKKERFSLILESASTNQTSMYLCASEGTPSGELFFGEGSRLTVL.

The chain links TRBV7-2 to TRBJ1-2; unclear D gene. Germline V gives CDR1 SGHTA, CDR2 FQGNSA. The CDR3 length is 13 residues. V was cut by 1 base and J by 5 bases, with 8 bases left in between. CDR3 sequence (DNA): TGTGCCAGCAGCTTAGGAATTCGATATGGCTACACCTTC. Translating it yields CASSLGIRYGYTF.

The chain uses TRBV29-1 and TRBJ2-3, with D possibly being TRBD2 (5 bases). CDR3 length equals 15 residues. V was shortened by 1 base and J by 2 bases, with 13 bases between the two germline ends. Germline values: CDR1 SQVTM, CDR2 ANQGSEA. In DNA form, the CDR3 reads TGCAGCGTTGAAGGTTGGAGACTAAACACAGATACGCAGTATTTT. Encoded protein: CSVEGWRLNTDTQYF.

CDR3 residues: CASSTGGDYYEQYF. In nucleotides, the CDR3 is TGTGCCAGCAGCACGGGGGGGGACTACTACGAGCAGTACTTC. The chain has TRBV5-4 and TRBJ2-7, with 8 positions matching TRBD2. The CDR3 sequence is 14 residues long. Trimming cost V 4 bases and J 3 bases; bases outside gene matches: 6. Germline CDR1 reads SGHNT; CDR2 reads YYREEE (reference sequence).

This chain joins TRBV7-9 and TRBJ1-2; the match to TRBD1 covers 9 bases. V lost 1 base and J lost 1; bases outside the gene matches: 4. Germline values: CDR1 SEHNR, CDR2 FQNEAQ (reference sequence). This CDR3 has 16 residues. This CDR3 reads CASSLGGQGGNYGYTF. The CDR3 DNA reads TGTGCCAGCAGCTTAGGGGGACAGGGTGGTAACTATGGCTACACCTTC.

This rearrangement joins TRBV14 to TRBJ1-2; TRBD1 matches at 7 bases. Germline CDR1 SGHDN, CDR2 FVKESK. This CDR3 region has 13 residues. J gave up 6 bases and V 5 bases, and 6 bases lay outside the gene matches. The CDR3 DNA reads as TGTGCCAGCAGCAAAACAGGGGTACATGGCTACACCTTC. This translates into CASSKTGVHGYTF.

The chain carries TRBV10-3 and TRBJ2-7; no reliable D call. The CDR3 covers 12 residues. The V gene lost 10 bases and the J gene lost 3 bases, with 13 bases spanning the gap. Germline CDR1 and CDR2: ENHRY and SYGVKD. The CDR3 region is CATADISYEQYF. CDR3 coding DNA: TGTGCCACCGCAGATATTAGCTACGAGCAGTACTTC.

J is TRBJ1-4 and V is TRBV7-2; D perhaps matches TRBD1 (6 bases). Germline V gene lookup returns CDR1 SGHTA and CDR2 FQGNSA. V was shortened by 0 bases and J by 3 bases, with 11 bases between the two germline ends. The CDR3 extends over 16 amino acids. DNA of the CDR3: TGTGCCAGCAGCTTAGCTCACGGACAGCCTAATGAAAAACTGTTTTTT. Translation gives CASSLAHGQPNEKLFF. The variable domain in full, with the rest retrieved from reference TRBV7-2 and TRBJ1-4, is GAGVSQSPSNKVTEKGKDVELRCDPISGHTALYWYRQSLGQGLEFLIYFQGNSAPDKSGLPSDRFSAERTGGSVSTLTIQRTQQEDSAVYLCASSLAHGQPNEKLFFGSGTQLSVL.

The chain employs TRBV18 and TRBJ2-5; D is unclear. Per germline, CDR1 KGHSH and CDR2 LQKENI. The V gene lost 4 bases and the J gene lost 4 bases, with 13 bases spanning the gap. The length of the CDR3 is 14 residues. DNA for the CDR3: TGTGCCAGCTCACTCCTCCGGGTCGGAGAGACCCAGTACTTC. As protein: CASSLLRVGETQYF.

Here the CDR3 DNA reads TGTGCCAGCAGTGTGGACAGATACAATGAGCAGTTCTTC. Translated, it gives CASSVDRYNEQFF. The chain employs TRBV27 and TRBJ2-1; perhaps TRBD1 as D (6 bases). This CDR3 is built from 13 residues. V was shortened by 5 bases and J by 4 bases, with 9 bases between the two germline ends. Germline V lookup: CDR1 MNHEY, CDR2 SMNVEV (reference sequence).